Listed below are T cell receptor beta chains from one sample, sequenced in a study of cytotoxic CD8 clonotypes in ibrutinib-treated CLL. Profiling relied on immunoSEQ multiplex PCR, and the TCRdb table lists in-frame clones only, not all of them. Of around 200,000 clones in the sample, 79% were seen once. Sequences were derived from PBMCs, sampled after 12 months of ibrutinib treatment. The receptors were gathered from a human donor with chronic lymphocytic leukemia. Both conserved end residues are part of each CDR3. A D gene is named only where the DNA matches it firmly. The size entry is marked missing in some rows and otherwise reads once, few, many or a size class.

clone_size,j_call,d_call,v_call,cdr3_aa,cdr3_nt
NA,TRBJ1-2,NA,TRBV19,CASSTRTEKNYGYTF,TGTGCCAGTAGTACCCGGACAGAAAAGAACTATGGCTACACCTTC
NA,TRBJ2-7,NA,TRBV5-3,CARRNGRGLDSYEQYF,TGTGCCAGAAGGAACGGCCGGGGGTTAGATTCCTACGAGCAGTACTTC
NA,TRBJ1-2,NA,TRBV28,CASRRASRDYGYTF,TGTGCCAGCCGCCGGGCCTCCCGGGACTATGGCTACACCTTC
NA,TRBJ1-4,NA,TRBV30,CAWSPYGWMNEKLFF,TGTGCCTGGAGCCCTTATGGATGGATGAATGAAAAACTGTTTTTT
NA,TRBJ2-7,NA,TRBV5-4,CASSLDLTGEGEQYF,TGTGCCAGCAGCTTGGACCTGACAGGGGAGGGCGAGCAGTACTTC
NA,TRBJ1-6,NA,TRBV2,CASRLRTEHNSPLHF,TGTGCCAGCAGATTAAGGACGGAGCATAATTCACCCCTCCACTTT
NA,TRBJ2-7,NA,TRBV11-2,CASSLYYEQYF,TGTGCCAGCAGCTTATATTACGAGCAGTACTTC
NA,TRBJ2-1,NA,TRBV9,CASSVALAKPYNEQFF,TGTGCCAGCAGCGTAGCACTAGCCAAACCCTACAATGAGCAGTTCTTC
NA,TRBJ2-7,NA,TRBV27,CASSLSDGSSYEQYF,TGTGCCAGCAGTTTATCGGACGGTAGCTCCTACGAGCAGTACTTC
NA,TRBJ2-7,NA,TRBV18,CASSPRELYEQYF,TGTGCCAGCTCACCACGGGAATTATACGAGCAGTACTTC
NA,TRBJ1-5,NA,TRBV28,CASNEGRPPQHF,TGTGCCAGCAACGAAGGACGGCCGCCCCAGCATTTT
NA,TRBJ2-2,NA,TRBV29-1,CSVASGGTGELFF,TGCAGCGTTGCATCAGGGGGGACCGGGGAGCTGTTTTTT
NA,TRBJ1-5,NA,TRBV6-1,CASSEGSRYSNQPQHF,TGTGCCAGCAGTGAAGGCAGCCGATATAGCAATCAGCCCCAGCATTTT
once,TRBJ1-1,NA,TRBV11-3,CASSADPVGSVFF,TGTGCCAGCAGCGCCGACCCGGTGGGGTCGGTCTTCTTT
NA,TRBJ1-1,TRBD1,TRBV18,CASSRVAGGDNTEAFF,TGTGCCAGCTCACGGGTGGCAGGGGGCGATAACACTGAAGCTTTCTTT
NA,TRBJ2-7,NA,TRBV15,CATSSTDGTHPYEQYF,TGTGCCACCAGCAGTACGGACGGGACACATCCCTACGAGCAGTACTTC
NA,TRBJ1-1,NA,TRBV9,CASNTGGTEAFF,TGTGCCAGCAACACGGGGGGGACTGAAGCTTTCTTT